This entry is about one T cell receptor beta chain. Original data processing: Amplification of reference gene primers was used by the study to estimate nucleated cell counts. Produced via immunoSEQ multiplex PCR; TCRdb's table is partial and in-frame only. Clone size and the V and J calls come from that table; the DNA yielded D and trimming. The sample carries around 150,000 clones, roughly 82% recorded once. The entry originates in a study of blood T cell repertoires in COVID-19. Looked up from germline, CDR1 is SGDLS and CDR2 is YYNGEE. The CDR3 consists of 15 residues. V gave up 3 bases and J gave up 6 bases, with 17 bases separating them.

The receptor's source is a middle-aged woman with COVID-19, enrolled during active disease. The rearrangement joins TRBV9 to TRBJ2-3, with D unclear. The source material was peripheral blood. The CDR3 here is CASSGSVGVTDTQYF. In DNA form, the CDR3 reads TGTGCCAGCAGCGGATCGGTGGGCGTGACGGATACGCAGTATTTT.